This is a list of T cell receptor beta chains from one sample in a study of T-cell memory formation after mild COVID-19. TCRdb independently ran MiXCR on the 5' RACE reads; one entry per CDR3 protein. The sample yields fewer than 450,000 distinct CDR3 sequences, around a fifth seen once. The specimen sequenced was PBMCs or a T cell subset sorted from them (not recorded which). These receptors originate from an adult woman who had mild COVID-19 (a few samples of this study predate the infection). Cell type and time point are not known. The CDR3 runs from the conserved cysteine through the conserved F or W. Fields, in order: J gene, clone size, V gene, D gene, CDR3 DNA, CDR3 protein. The D gene is left open where the match is weak. Clone size is given for some rows only: seen once, a few or many times, or a class if the clone is expanded.

TRBJ1-2	.	TRBV7-9	TRBD1	TGTGCCAGCAGCTTAGCAGGGGGCGAGGACTATGGCTACACCTTC	CASSLAGGEDYGYTF
TRBJ2-3	few	TRBV6-1	TRBD2	TGTGCCAGCAGTGGAAGTTGGGGACTAGCGGGGGTGAGGGGTATAGCAGATACGCAGTATTTT	CASSGSWGLAGVRGIADTQYF
TRBJ2-7	many	TRBV4-2	.	TGTGCCAGCAGCCCCGCCGCAGGGCCGTCCTACGAGCAGTACTTC	CASSPAAGPSYEQYF
TRBJ2-1	.	TRBV7-6	.	TGTGCCAGCAGCTTTGGAGGGAACTGGGATGAGCAGTTCTTC	CASSFGGNWDEQFF
TRBJ2-7	.	TRBV20-1	.	TGCAGTGCTAGAGTACAGGACTACGAGCAGTACTTC	CSARVQDYEQYF
TRBJ2-7	few	TRBV7-9	.	TGTGCCAGCAGCTCCGGGAACTACGAGCAGTACTTC	CASSSGNYEQYF
TRBJ2-7	few	TRBV6-2/TRBV6-3	.	TGTGCCAGCAGTTACGCCGGGCTGACCTACGAGCAGTACTTC	CASSYAGLTYEQYF
TRBJ2-1	.	TRBV29-1	.	TGCAGCGTTGCGCAGAGCTCCTACAATGAGCAGTTCTTC	CSVAQSSYNEQFF
TRBJ2-7	.	TRBV9	TRBD2	TGTGCCAGCAGCCTCCAGCCGTTAGCGGGGATCAACGAGCAGTACTTC	CASSLQPLAGINEQYF
TRBJ2-2	few	TRBV9	TRBD2	TGTGCCAGCAGCGTAGTAGCGGGGGGCTCGAACACCGGGGAGCTGTTTTTT	CASSVVAGGSNTGELFF
TRBJ1-1	few	TRBV20-1	TRBD1	TGCAGTGCTAGAGATGCCCCAGGGGGGGGGACTGAAGCTTTCTTT	CSARDAPGGGTEAFF
TRBJ2-7	few	TRBV12-3/TRBV12-4	.	TGTGCCAGCAGCTATGCAGGGGCTAGGAACGAGCAGTACTTC	CASSYAGARNEQYF
TRBJ1-4	few	TRBV6-1	TRBD1	TGTGCCAGCAGAGCTTCACGGTCCGGTACAGGGGGTGAAAAACTGTTTTTT	CASRASRSGTGGEKLFF
TRBJ2-7	few	TRBV10-3	TRBD2	TGTGCCATCACTCCAACAGCGGGGGGGCTTCCCGAGCAGTACTTC	CAITPTAGGLPEQYF
TRBJ2-5	.	TRBV12-3/TRBV12-4	TRBD2	TGTGCCAGCAGATGGACTAGCGGGGTAGAGACCCAGTACTTC	CASRWTSGVETQYF
TRBJ1-1	.	TRBV29-1	TRBD1	TGCAGCGTTCGTACCGGGACAGGGGGCTTGAAAGCTTTCTTT	CSVRTGTGGLKAFF
TRBJ2-2	.	TRBV18	.	TGTGCCAGCTCACCAGCTTCGGAGATTCACACCAAGATCTCCGGGGAGCTGTTTTTT	CASSPASEIHTKISGELFF
TRBJ2-5	many	TRBV23-1	TRBD1	TGCGCCAGCAGACCGGGACAGAAAGAGACCCAGTACTTC	CASRPGQKETQYF
TRBJ1-2	.	TRBV18	.	TGTGCCAGCTCACCACAGACAGAGAACTATGGCTACACCTTC	CASSPQTENYGYTF
TRBJ2-2	few	TRBV9	TRBD2	TGTGCCAGTGCAGGGACTAGCGGGATCGGGGAGCTGTTTTTT	CASAGTSGIGELFF
TRBJ2-7	.	TRBV19	.	TGTGCCAGTAGTATTGACAGCCAGATACGTGACGAGCAGTACTTC	CASSIDSQIRDEQYF
TRBJ2-1	many	TRBV7-2	TRBD2	TGTGCCAGCAGCTTAGGGGGACTAGCGGGAGGGTTGGATGAGCAGTTCTTC	CASSLGGLAGGLDEQFF
TRBJ2-2	few	TRBV7-3	.	TGTGCCAGCAGCCCCCGTGGGGGAGGGAACACCGGGGAGCTGTTTTTT	CASSPRGGGNTGELFF
TRBJ1-3	.	TRBV16	TRBD1	TGTGCCAGCAGCCAATCGGGACAGAACTCTGGAAACACCATATATTTT	CASSQSGQNSGNTIYF
TRBJ2-1	many	TRBV9	TRBD2	TGTGCCAGCAGCGTAGGGGGCGGGAGGATGAATGAGCAGTTCTTC	CASSVGGGRMNEQFF
TRBJ2-1	.	TRBV7-3	TRBD2	TGTGCCAGCAGCTTACAGGGCAGCGGGAGTGGATCCTACAATGAGCAGTTCTTC	CASSLQGSGSGSYNEQFF
TRBJ2-3	few	TRBV7-9	.	TGTGCCAGCACCTCAACTAAGCCGACGCAGTATTTT	CASTSTKPTQYF
TRBJ2-5	.	TRBV6-1	TRBD1	TGTGCCAGCAGCGGGGGACAGGGCAACCAAGAGACCCAGTACTTC	CASSGGQGNQETQYF
TRBJ2-1	.	TRBV25-1	TRBD2	TGTGCCAGCAGTGCCCCGGGACTAGCGGGAACTGAGCAGTTCTTC	CASSAPGLAGTEQFF
TRBJ2-3	.	TRBV20-1	TRBD2	TGCAGTGCTAGAGGGAAAGCGGGAGGGCCCACGGATACGCAGTATTTT	CSARGKAGGPTDTQYF
TRBJ2-5	few	TRBV3-1	.	TGTGCCAGCAGCCAAGATTGGGGAGGGACCCAGTACTTC	CASSQDWGGTQYF
TRBJ2-7	.	TRBV7-2	.	TGTGCCAGCAGCTCGGGGCCAGGACTCTACGAGCAGTACTTC	CASSSGPGLYEQYF
TRBJ1-1	few	TRBV7-3	TRBD1	TGTGCCAGCAGCCCGGGACAGGGAAGTTGGACTGAAGCTTTCTTT	CASSPGQGSWTEAFF
TRBJ1-1	.	TRBV30	.	TGTGCCTGGATCCCGTACACTGAAGCTTTCTTT	CAWIPYTEAFF
TRBJ2-7	.	TRBV11-2	TRBD1	TGTGCCAGCAGCCTGACAGGGAACTCCTACGAGCAGTACTTC	CASSLTGNSYEQYF
TRBJ2-1	many	TRBV5-1	TRBD1	TGCGCCAGCAGCCGGGCAGGGGGCGACTACAATGAGCAGTTCTTC	CASSRAGGDYNEQFF
TRBJ2-3	.	TRBV6-1	TRBD2	TGTGCCAGCAGTGATGGGACTATAAGGAACACAGATACGCAGTATTTT	CASSDGTIRNTDTQYF
TRBJ2-1	.	TRBV7-9	TRBD1	TGTGCCAGCAGCTTAGGCCCCACAGGGGGCTATGAGCAGTTCTTC	CASSLGPTGGYEQFF
TRBJ2-5	few	TRBV7-9	TRBD1	TGTGCCAGCAGCACGCGACAGGGGTCGGAAGAGACCCAGTACTTC	CASSTRQGSEETQYF
TRBJ2-7	many	TRBV3-1	TRBD1	TGTGCCAGCAGCCCGGGACAGACTACGTCCGAGCAGTACTTC	CASSPGQTTSEQYF
TRBJ2-1	.	TRBV2	.	TGTGCCAGCAGTGGGGCCGGCGATGAGCAGTTCTTC	CASSGAGDEQFF
TRBJ2-2	many	TRBV24-1	TRBD1	TGTGCCACCAGTGATCCGGGACAGGGCGACACCGGGGAGCTGTTTTTT	CATSDPGQGDTGELFF
TRBJ2-2	.	TRBV19	TRBD1	TGTGCCAGTAATCCAGGGGGCTTGAACGGGGAGCTGTTTTTT	CASNPGGLNGELFF
TRBJ2-7	.	TRBV10-3	.	TGTGCCATCTCGCAGGGTGAAGCCTACGAGCAGTACTTC	CAISQGEAYEQYF
TRBJ2-3	few	TRBV20-1	.	TGCAGTGCTAGAGATATTACAGCGGCGGGAAGCACAGATACGCAGTATTTT	CSARDITAAGSTDTQYF
TRBJ2-7	.	TRBV12-3/TRBV12-4	.	TGTGCCAGCAGTAGACAGGCCTTGGGGAACTACGAGCAGTACTTC	CASSRQALGNYEQYF
TRBJ2-2	.	TRBV5-6	.	TGTGCCAGCAGCTTGAGACACGCCGGGGAGCTGTTTTTT	CASSLRHAGELFF